One sample yielded the 22 T cell receptor beta chains listed below, sequenced in a study of blood T cells in healthy people across ages. A second PCR of about 7 to 12 cycles used a sample-barcoded 5' primer and a J-beta primer mix. TCRdb processed the 5' RACE reads anew with MiXCR; each CDR3 protein has one entry. The table has about 1,800,000 distinct CDR3 sequences, about 30% seen once. The specimen sequenced was blood. The receptors shown here come from a woman aged 30 to 39 in good health.

This clonotype has a count of ten or more. This chain uses TRBV7-2 with TRBJ2-1, with 7 bases aligning to TRBD2. Germline lookup yields CDR1 SGHTA and CDR2 FQGNSA. The trim removed 6 bases at V and 0 bases at J, leaving 5 bases unmatched. This CDR3 is 15 amino acids long. The CDR3, as DNA: TGTGCCAGCAGTTGGGGCGGGAGCTCCTACAATGAGCAGTTCTTC. Translation gives CASSWGGSSYNEQFF. The variable domain in full, with the rest retrieved from reference TRBV7-2 and TRBJ2-1, is GAGVSQSPSNKVTEKGKDVELRCDPISGHTALYWYRQSLGQGLEFLIYFQGNSAPDKSGLPSDRFSAERTGGSVSTLTIQRTQQEDSAVYLCASSWGGSSYNEQFFGPGTRLTVL.

The sample holds a few counts of this clonotype. This chain links TRBV5-1 with TRBJ2-4; TRBD1 or TRBD2 may be the D gene (5 bases each). Germline V gene data show CDR1 as SGHRS and CDR2 as YFSETQ. There are 16 residues in the CDR3. V lost 4 bases and J lost 4, with 18 bases in between. In DNA form, the CDR3 reads TGCGCCAGCAGCGACGGGGTGGGGCTTCAAAAAAACATTCAGTACTTC. This gives the protein CASSDGVGLQKNIQYF. The whole variable domain, filled in from reference TRBV5-1 and TRBJ2-4, reads KAGVTQTPRYLIKTRGQQVTLSCSPISGHRSVSWYQQTPGQGLQFLFEYFSETQRNKGNFPGRFSGRQFSNSRSEMNVSTLELGDSALYLCASSDGVGLQKNIQYFGAGTRLSVL.

V gene TRBV4-1 combines with J gene TRBJ2-7; weak D call: TRBD1 (5 bases). The CDR3 sequence is 17 residues long. The germline V gene has CDR1 MGHRA and CDR2 YSYEKL. V shed 5 bases and J shed 2 bases, with 22 bases lying between them. The CDR3 here is CASSYKPKGERTYEQYF. DNA for the CDR3: TGCGCCAGCAGCTACAAGCCGAAAGGGGAAAGAACCTACGAGCAGTACTTC.

The rearrangement links TRBV20-1 to TRBJ2-3; D may be TRBD2 (6 bases). Per germline, CDR1 DFQATT and CDR2 SNEGSKA (reference sequence). The CDR3 is made up of 14 amino acids. V was pared by 1 base and J by 3 bases, with 11 bases between. The CDR3 here is CSARAAGKTDTQYF. DNA of the CDR3: TGCAGTGCTAGAGCCGCGGGGAAGACAGATACGCAGTATTTT.

The chain's CDR3 is CAWRTDSVGTEAFF. The CDR3 DNA is TGTGCCTGGAGAACGGACAGCGTGGGCACTGAAGCTTTCTTT. The rearrangement uses TRBV30 and TRBJ1-1, with D possibly being TRBD1 (6 bases). The CDR3 length is 14 residues. The germline CDR1 and CDR2 sequences are GTSNPN and SVGIG (reference sequence). V was shortened by 3 bases and J by 4 bases, with 15 bases between the two germline ends.

This clonotype was observed a handful of times. A junction end diverges from the germline sequence, so it may reflect a read error. CDR3 coding DNA: TGCGCCAGCAGCCTCCAGGGGATGAACACTGTAGCTTTCTTT. Its protein product is CASSLQGMNTVAFF. The chain joins TRBV5-1 to TRBJ1-1; D may be TRBD1 (6 bases). Germline CDR1 SGHRS, CDR2 YFSETQ. The CDR3 is 14 amino acids.

This clonotype was detected many times. V usage is TRBV12-3 or TRBV12-4 and J usage is TRBJ2-7; D may correspond to TRBD1 or TRBD2 (5 bases each). V was cut by 5 bases and J by 2 bases, with 13 bases left in between. There are 14 residues in the CDR3. DNA of the CDR3: TGTGCCAGCAGTCCGCCGGGACGCGCCTACGAGCAGTACTTC. It translates to CASSPPGRAYEQYF.

The V call is TRBV3-1, the J call TRBJ1-6, with 8 nucleotides matching TRBD1. Germline-derived CDR1 and CDR2 are LGHDT and YNNKEL (reference sequence). V shed 1 base, J shed 13 bases, and the junction held 12 bases outside the gene matches. CDR3 size: 16 residues. The chain's CDR3 is CASSQVGQAPLWPLHF. CDR3 nucleotides: TGTGCCAGCAGCCAAGTGGGACAGGCGCCCCTTTGGCCCCTCCACTTT.

The gene calls are TRBV7-3 and TRBJ2-1, with 11 nucleotides matching TRBD2. V was clipped by 4 bases and J by 13 bases; unmatched bases: 3. There are 12 residues in the CDR3. Germline V gives CDR1 SGHTA, CDR2 FQGTGA. Here the CDR3 reads CASSSTSGGQFF. Written as DNA, the CDR3 is TGTGCCAGCAGCTCAACTAGCGGGGGACAGTTCTTC.

The chain carries TRBV20-1 and TRBJ2-3, with TRBD2 as a possible D gene (7 bases). The CDR3 totals 15 residues. CDR1 is DFQATT and CDR2 is SNEGSKA in the germline V gene (reference sequence). Deletions cut 3 bases from V and 0 bases from J, with 13 bases between. As DNA, the CDR3 is TGCAGTGCTAGTGCGGGGGCGGTGAGCACAGATACGCAGTATTTT. This codes for CSASAGAVSTDTQYF.

The V gene is TRBV12-3 or TRBV12-4, the J gene TRBJ1-2; D uncertain. The CDR3 runs 13 residues. The germline V and J ends were trimmed by 2 bases and 5 bases, with 9 bases remaining between them. CDR3 DNA sequence: TGTGCCAGCAGTTTATTTTCGGAATATGGCTACACCTTC. Its translation is CASSLFSEYGYTF.

The V and J genes are TRBV12-3 or TRBV12-4 and TRBJ1-1; D is ambiguous. CDR3 length: 18 residues. The V and J ends lost 4 bases and 0 bases respectively, with 21 bases between them. DNA for the CDR3: TGTGCCAGCAGTTCAACGAAATTTCGGGGTCCGCTGAACACTGAAGCTTTCTTT. It translates to CASSSTKFRGPLNTEAFF.

The rearrangement uses TRBV12-3 or TRBV12-4 and TRBJ1-1; maybe TRBD1 (5 bases). V lost 3 bases and J lost 4, with 12 bases in between. The CDR3 consists of 14 residues. The CDR3 sequence is CASSFGDFGTEAFF. DNA of the CDR3: TGTGCCAGCAGTTTCGGGGACTTCGGCACTGAAGCTTTCTTT.

This clonotype has just a few counts. This chain connects TRBV11-2 to TRBJ2-7; 7 bases are a match to TRBD2. The CDR3 consists of 15 residues. The germline V gene has CDR1 SGHAT and CDR2 FQNNGV. The J segment lost 0 bases and the V segment lost 4 bases, leaving 6 bases of the junction unmatched. CDR3 nucleotides: TGTGCCAGCAGCTCGGTGCGGGAGCCCTCCTACGAGCAGTACTTC. Translation gives CASSSVREPSYEQYF.

This clonotype appeared many times. The chain is built from TRBV6-6 and TRBJ1-2; D ambiguous. Deletions cut 0 bases from V and 4 bases from J, with 9 bases between. The germline CDR1 and CDR2 sequences are MNHNY and SVGAGI (reference sequence). The length of the CDR3 is 14 residues. This CDR3 is CASSYSHTVYGYTF. The CDR3 bases are TGTGCCAGCAGTTACTCGCATACAGTCTATGGCTACACCTTC.

V and J are TRBV2 and TRBJ1-5; 9 bases map to TRBD1. V lost 4 bases and J lost 0; bases outside the gene matches: 10. This CDR3 has 18 amino acids. Germline V gene sequence: CDR1 SNHLY, CDR2 FYNNEI. The CDR3 loop is CASSGPGTGIDSNQPQHF. The CDR3, as DNA: TGTGCCAGCAGTGGTCCCGGGACAGGGATTGATAGCAATCAGCCCCAGCATTTT.

V and J are TRBV9 and TRBJ2-1; possibly TRBD1 or TRBD2 for D (6 bases each). Germline CDR1 reads SGDLS; CDR2 reads YYNGEE. The V end lost 3 bases, the J end lost 8 bases, and 18 bases lay between the germline ends. CDR3 length: 15 residues. The CDR3 nucleotides read TGTGCCAGCAGCGCTCCCGGCCTCGGGGGCTATGAGCAGTTCTTC. Amino acid sequence: CASSAPGLGGYEQFF. The variable domain in full, with the rest retrieved from reference TRBV9 and TRBJ2-1, is DSGVTQTPKHLITATGQRVTLRCSPRSGDLSVYWYQQSLDQGLQFLIQYYNGEERAKGNILERFSAQQFPDLHSELNLSSLELGDSALYFCASSAPGLGGYEQFFGPGTRLTVL.

There are many counts of this clonotype. The CDR3 DNA sequence: TGTGCCAGCAGCTCGCCCATTCAAGAGACCCAGTACTTC. Translated: CASSSPIQETQYF. The V gene is TRBV7-6, the J gene TRBJ2-5, with unresolved D. This CDR3 has 13 residues. Germline values: CDR1 SGHVS, CDR2 FNYEAQ. Trimming took off 4 bases at V and 2 bases at J, with 8 bases between the two ends. Looking up the rest from reference TRBV7-6 and TRBJ2-5 gives the full variable domain: GAGVSQSPRYKVTKRGQDVALRCDPISGHVSLYWYRQALGQGPEFLTYFNYEAQQDKSGLPNDRFSAERPEGSISTLTIQRTEQRDSAMYRCASSSPIQETQYFGPGTRLLVL.

The chain couples TRBV6-2 or TRBV6-3 to TRBJ2-7; 9 bases match TRBD2. Germline CDR1 reads MNHEY; CDR2 reads SVGEGT. The CDR3 runs 17 residues. The trim removed 2 bases at V and 1 base at J, leaving 9 bases unmatched. CDR3 sequence reads: CASSYSVAGAESYEQYF. CDR3 nucleotide sequence: TGTGCCAGCAGTTACAGTGTAGCGGGAGCTGAGTCCTACGAGCAGTACTTC.

A note on this clonotype: This sequence may be a read error, since a much larger clone differs from it by one base. This chain links TRBV12-3 or TRBV12-4 with TRBJ2-3; D is perhaps TRBD2 (6 bases). The CDR3 is 14 residues long. This chain's CDR3 is CASSLPGVTDMQYF. In DNA form, the CDR3 reads TGTGCCAGCAGCCTACCGGGGGTCACAGATATGCAGTATTTT.

This clonotype was counted only a few times. The chain combines TRBV4-2 with TRBJ2-3, with TRBD1 identical over 7 bases. The V segment lost 1 base and the J segment 3 bases; nucleotides outside the gene matches: 19. CDR3 length: 20 amino acids. Germline V gene lookup returns CDR1 LGHNA and CDR2 YNFKEQ. The CDR3 loop reads CASSQGTDRVINGPTDTQYF. In nucleotides, the CDR3 is TGTGCCAGCAGCCAAGGCACAGACAGGGTCATAAATGGTCCTACAGATACGCAGTATTTT.

The V and J genes are TRBV5-1 and TRBJ1-4, with 8 bases identical to TRBD1. Germline V gives CDR1 SGHRS, CDR2 YFSETQ. The length of the CDR3 is 15 residues. V was pared by 4 bases and J by 3 bases, with 5 bases of the junction left unmatched. The CDR3 DNA reads TGCGCCAGCAGCCCGACAGGGGACCCTAATGAAAAACTGTTTTTT. Amino acids: CASSPTGDPNEKLFF.